Detailed here is one T cell receptor (beta chain). Its antigen is currently unknown. This specimen comes from a study of T cell repertoires in ileal Crohn's disease. Study at large: Median disease duration was about 7.9 years; about 37% smoked at surgery. Study-wide results and caveats: Every patient over 26.8% clonality showed endoscopic recurrence. Mucosal expansions were suggested to be mainly CD8 T cells. Clonal expansions were more frequent in active smokers than non-smokers at surgery.

The sorted cells were lamina propria lymphocytes from surgical specimens, first isolated by density gradient. Trimming removed 4 bases from V and 2 bases from J, with 12 bases in between. Germline CDR1 is MGHRA and CDR2 is YSYEKL. This CDR3 has 14 amino acids. Sequencing used immunoSEQ multiplex PCR; TCRdb keeps in-frame clones, though not all of them. Of over 3,000 clones in the sample, over 65% were seen once. This sequence originates from an adult with Crohn's disease. V usage is TRBV4-1 and J usage is TRBJ2-7; the D gene is possibly TRBD1 (6 bases). The sequencing input was CD4+ T cells sorted from the ileum. The CDR3 loop is CASSPEWTAYEQYF. CDR3 DNA sequence: TGCGCCAGCAGCCCAGAATGGACAGCCTACGAGCAGTACTTC.